This T cell receptor (beta chain) was observed in a study of shared clonotypes between healthy human individuals. Study context: Aged between 18 and 49, the donors were a couple of women and a few men. Every donor yielded three CD4 naive, three CD4 memory, two CD8 naive and one CD8 memory plate. Study-wide points: Across four donors, naive CD4 shared around 5.4%, naive CD8 over 3%, memory CD4 over 2%, memory CD8 more than 0.35%.

Only one count was recorded for this clone. Antigen: not known. CDR3 length: 11 residues. Germline CDR1 MDHEN, CDR2 SYDVKM. Trimming removed 7 bases at V and 8 bases at J, with 11 bases between. The repertoire was sequenced with immunoSEQ multiplex PCR; TCRdb's copy has only in-frame clones and lacks some. This table has roughly 1,500,000 clones, 98% appearing once. The source material was naive CD4+ T cells sorted from blood. Indicated subset: CD45RA+ positively selected. The chain joins TRBV28 to TRBJ1-2; D call uncertain. The clonotype was recovered from a man younger than 40 in good health. CDR3 DNA sequence: TGTGCCAGCATCGGGATTTCGGGCTACACCTTC. Encoded protein: CASIGISGYTF.